This section outlines one TCR beta chain sequence together with its context. Antigen: not known. This CDR3 has 12 residues. The V gene lost 6 bases and the J gene lost 8 bases, with 16 bases spanning the gap. Germline CDR1 DFQATT, CDR2 SNEGSKA (reference sequence). The data stem from a study of post-analysis software for immune sequencing data. General study points: TRBV segments more frequent in patients than in controls numbered roughly 5 and included TRBV5-6, TRBV5-1 and TRBV20-1.

Unique molecular identifiers had been added to the TCR beta cDNA libraries. TCRdb independently ran MiXCR on the PCR reads; one entry per CDR3 protein. Of some 890,000 distinct CDR3 sequences in the sample, around 53% were seen once. Input material: blood. The receptor was isolated from a girl aged 5-17 years with multiple sclerosis. This chain links TRBV20-1 with TRBJ1-2; tentative D call: TRBD1 (5 bases). CDR3 coding DNA: TGCAGTGCCCTGCGAGTCGGGGACGGCTACACCTTC. Translation gives CSALRVGDGYTF.